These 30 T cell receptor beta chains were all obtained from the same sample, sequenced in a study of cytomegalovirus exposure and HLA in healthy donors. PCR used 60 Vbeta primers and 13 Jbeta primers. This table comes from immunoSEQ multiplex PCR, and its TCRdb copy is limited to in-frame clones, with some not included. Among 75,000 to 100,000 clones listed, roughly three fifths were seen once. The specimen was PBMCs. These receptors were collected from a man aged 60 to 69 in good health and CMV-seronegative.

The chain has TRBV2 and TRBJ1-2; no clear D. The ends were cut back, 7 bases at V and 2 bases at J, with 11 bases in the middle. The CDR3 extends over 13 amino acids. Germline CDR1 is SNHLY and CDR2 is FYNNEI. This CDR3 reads CASIRTGNYGYTF. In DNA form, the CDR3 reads TGTGCCAGCATCCGAACGGGGAACTATGGCTACACCTTC.

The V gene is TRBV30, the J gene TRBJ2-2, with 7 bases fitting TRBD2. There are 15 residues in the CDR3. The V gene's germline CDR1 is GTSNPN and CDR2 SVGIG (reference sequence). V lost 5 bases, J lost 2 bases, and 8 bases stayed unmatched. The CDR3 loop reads CAWGSGRANTGELFF. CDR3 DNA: TGTGCCTGGGGGTCGGGGAGGGCCAACACCGGGGAGCTGTTTTTT.

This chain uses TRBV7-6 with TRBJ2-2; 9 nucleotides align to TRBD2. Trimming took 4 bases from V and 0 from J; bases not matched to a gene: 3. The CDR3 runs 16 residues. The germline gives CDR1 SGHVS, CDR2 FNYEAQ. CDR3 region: CASSSGLAANTGELFF. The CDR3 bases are TGTGCCAGCAGCTCGGGACTAGCAGCGAACACCGGGGAGCTGTTTTTT.

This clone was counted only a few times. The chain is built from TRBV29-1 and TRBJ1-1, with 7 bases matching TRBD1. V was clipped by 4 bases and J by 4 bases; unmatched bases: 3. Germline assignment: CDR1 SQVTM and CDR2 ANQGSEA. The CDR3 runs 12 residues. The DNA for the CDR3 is TGCAGCGTTGGGCAGGGGGGCACTGAAGCTTTCTTT. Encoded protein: CSVGQGGTEAFF.

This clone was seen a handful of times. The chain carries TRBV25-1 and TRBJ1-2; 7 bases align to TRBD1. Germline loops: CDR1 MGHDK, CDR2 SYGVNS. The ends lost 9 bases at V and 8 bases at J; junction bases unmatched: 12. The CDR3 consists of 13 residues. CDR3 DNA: TGTGCCAGTTCCCGGGACAGACTAAAAGGCTACACCTTC. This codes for CASSRDRLKGYTF.

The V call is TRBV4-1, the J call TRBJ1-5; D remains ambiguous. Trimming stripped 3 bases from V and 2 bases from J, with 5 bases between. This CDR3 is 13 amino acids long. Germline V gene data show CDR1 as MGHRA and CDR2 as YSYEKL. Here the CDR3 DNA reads TGCGCCAGCAGCCATCCGGGCAATCAGCCCCAGCATTTT. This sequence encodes CASSHPGNQPQHF.

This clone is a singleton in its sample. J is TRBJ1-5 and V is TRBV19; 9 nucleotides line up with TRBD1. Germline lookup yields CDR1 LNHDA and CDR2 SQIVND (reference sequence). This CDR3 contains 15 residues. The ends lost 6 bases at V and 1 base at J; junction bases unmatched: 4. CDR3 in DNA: TGTGCCAGTAGAGACAGGGGGATCAGCAATCAGCCCCAGCATTTT. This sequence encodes CASRDRGISNQPQHF.

This chain's CDR3 is CASSSFGLNIQYF. CDR3 nucleotide sequence: TGTGCCAGCAGCTCCTTTGGGCTAAACATTCAGTACTTC. J is TRBJ2-4 and V is TRBV28; D remains ambiguous. CDR3 length: 13 amino acids. V was trimmed by 6 bases and J by 6 bases, leaving 12 bases between them. Germline V gene lookup returns CDR1 MDHEN and CDR2 SYDVKM.

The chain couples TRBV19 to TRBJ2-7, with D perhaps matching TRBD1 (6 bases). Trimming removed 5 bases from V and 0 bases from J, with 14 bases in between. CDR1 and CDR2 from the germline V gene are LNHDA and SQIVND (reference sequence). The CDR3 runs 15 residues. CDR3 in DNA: TGTGCCAGTAGTGAAATACAGGGAAACTCCTACGAGCAGTACTTC. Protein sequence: CASSEIQGNSYEQYF.

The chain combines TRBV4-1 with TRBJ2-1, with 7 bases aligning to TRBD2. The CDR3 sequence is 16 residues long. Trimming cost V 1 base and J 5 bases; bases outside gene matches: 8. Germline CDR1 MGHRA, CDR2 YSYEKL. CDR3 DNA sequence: TGCGCCAGCAGCCAAGGGCGGGGGATCCTCGACAATGAGCAGTTCTTC. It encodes CASSQGRGILDNEQFF.

The CDR3, as DNA: TGTGCCAGCAGCCCCCACGCGGGGTACGAGCAGTACTTC. Translating gives CASSPHAGYEQYF. The chain employs TRBV9 and TRBJ2-7; possibly TRBD2 for D (6 bases). The ends were cut back, 4 bases at V and 4 bases at J, with 12 bases in the middle. Germline V gene sequence: CDR1 SGDLS, CDR2 YYNGEE. CDR3 length: 13 residues.

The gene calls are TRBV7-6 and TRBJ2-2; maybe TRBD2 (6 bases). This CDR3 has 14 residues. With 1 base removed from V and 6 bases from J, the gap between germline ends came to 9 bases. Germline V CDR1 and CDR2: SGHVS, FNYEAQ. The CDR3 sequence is CASSLDGGAGELFF. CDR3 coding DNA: TGTGCCAGCAGCTTAGATGGCGGGGCCGGGGAGCTGTTTTTT.

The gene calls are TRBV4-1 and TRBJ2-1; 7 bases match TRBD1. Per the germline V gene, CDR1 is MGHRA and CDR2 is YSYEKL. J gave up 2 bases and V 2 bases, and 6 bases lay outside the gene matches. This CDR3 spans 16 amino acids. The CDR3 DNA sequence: TGCGCCAGCAGCCAAAACACAGGGGAAGCCTACAATGAGCAGTTCTTC. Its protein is CASSQNTGEAYNEQFF.

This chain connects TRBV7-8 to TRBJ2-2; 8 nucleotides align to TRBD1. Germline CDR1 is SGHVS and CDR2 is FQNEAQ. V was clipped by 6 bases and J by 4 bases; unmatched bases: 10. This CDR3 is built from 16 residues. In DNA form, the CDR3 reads TGTGCCAGCAGGTCTCCATGGACAGGGACCACCGGGGAGCTGTTTTTT. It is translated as CASRSPWTGTTGELFF.

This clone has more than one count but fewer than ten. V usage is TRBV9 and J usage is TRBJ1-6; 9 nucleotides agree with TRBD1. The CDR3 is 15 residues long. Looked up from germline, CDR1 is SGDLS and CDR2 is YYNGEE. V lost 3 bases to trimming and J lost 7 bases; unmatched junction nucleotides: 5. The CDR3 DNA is TGTGCCAGCAGCGCTCAGGACAGGGGAAATTCACCCCTCCACTTT. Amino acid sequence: CASSAQDRGNSPLHF.

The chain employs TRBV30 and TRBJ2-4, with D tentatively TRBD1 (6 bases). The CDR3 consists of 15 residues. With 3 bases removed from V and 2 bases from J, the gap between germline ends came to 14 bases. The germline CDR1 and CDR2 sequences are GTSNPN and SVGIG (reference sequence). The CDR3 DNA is TGTGCCTGGAGCGAACAGGGTGGAACCAAAAACATTCAGTACTTC. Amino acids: CAWSEQGGTKNIQYF.

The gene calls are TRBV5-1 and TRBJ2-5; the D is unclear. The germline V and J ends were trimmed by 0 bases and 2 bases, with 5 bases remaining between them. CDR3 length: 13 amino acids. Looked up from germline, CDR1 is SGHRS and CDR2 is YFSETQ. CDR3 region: CASSLVPQETQYF. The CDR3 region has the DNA TGCGCCAGCAGCTTGGTTCCACAAGAGACCCAGTACTTC.

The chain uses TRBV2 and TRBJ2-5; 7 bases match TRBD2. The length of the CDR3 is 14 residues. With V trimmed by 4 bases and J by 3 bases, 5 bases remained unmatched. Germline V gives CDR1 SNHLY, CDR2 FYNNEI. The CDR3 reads CASSVETSEETQYF. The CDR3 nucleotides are TGTGCCAGCAGTGTCGAAACTAGCGAAGAGACCCAGTACTTC.

CDR3 protein: CASTREAHGYTF. For the CDR3, the DNA is TGTGCCAGCACCAGGGAGGCGCATGGCTACACCTTC. This chain links TRBV5-5 with TRBJ1-2; D may be TRBD1 (5 bases). Per germline, CDR1 SGHKS and CDR2 YYEKEE (reference sequence). This CDR3 is 12 amino acids long. Trimming cost V 6 bases and J 6 bases, with 12 bases left between them. Together with reference TRBV5-5 and TRBJ1-2, the CDR3 gives the full variable domain: DAGVTQSPTHLIKTRGQQVTLRCSPISGHKSVSWYQQVLGQGPQFIFQYYEKEERGRGNFPDRFSARQFPNYSSELNVNALLLGDSALYLCASTREAHGYTFGSGTRLTVV.

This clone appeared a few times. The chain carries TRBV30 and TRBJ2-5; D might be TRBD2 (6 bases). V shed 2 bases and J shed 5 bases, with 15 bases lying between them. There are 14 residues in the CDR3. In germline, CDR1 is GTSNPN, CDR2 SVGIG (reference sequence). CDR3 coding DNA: TGTGCCTGGAGTCAAGTCTACCGGGAGGAGACCCAGTACTTC. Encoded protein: CAWSQVYREETQYF. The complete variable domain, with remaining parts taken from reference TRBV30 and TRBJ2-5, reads SQTIHQWPATLVQPVGSPLSLECTVEGTSNPNLYWYRQAAGRGLQLLFYSVGIGQISSEVPQNLSASRPQDRQFILSSKKLLLSDSGFYLCAWSQVYREETQYFGPGTRLLVL.

As DNA, the CDR3 is TGCGCCAGCAGCTTGGCTTTGCGAAGCTCTGGGGCCAACGTCCTGACTTTC. Its protein product is CASSLALRSSGANVLTF. The rearrangement uses TRBV5-1 and TRBJ2-6; D remains unclear. The CDR3 is made up of 17 amino acids. Trimming removed 0 bases at V and 0 bases at J, with 10 bases between. CDR1 SGHRS and CDR2 YFSETQ come from the germline V gene. Combining the CDR3 with reference TRBV5-1 and TRBJ2-6 gives the whole variable domain KAGVTQTPRYLIKTRGQQVTLSCSPISGHRSVSWYQQTPGQGLQFLFEYFSETQRNKGNFPGRFSGRQFSNSRSEMNVSTLELGDSALYLCASSLALRSSGANVLTFGAGSRLTVL.

The CDR3: CASSLHQNSPLHF. CDR3 coding DNA: TGTGCCAGCAGCCTTCATCAGAATTCACCCCTCCACTTT. The chain has TRBV14 and TRBJ1-6, with D uncertain. CDR1 and CDR2 from the germline V gene are SGHDN and FVKESK. The CDR3 totals 13 residues. The germline V and J ends were trimmed by 4 bases and 7 bases, with 8 bases remaining between them. Drawing the rest from reference TRBV14 and TRBJ1-6, the complete variable domain is EAGVTQFPSHSVIEKGQTVTLRCDPISGHDNLYWYRRVMGKEIKFLLHFVKESKQDESGMPNNRFLAERTGGTYSTLKVQPAELEDSGVYFCASSLHQNSPLHFGNGTRLTVT.

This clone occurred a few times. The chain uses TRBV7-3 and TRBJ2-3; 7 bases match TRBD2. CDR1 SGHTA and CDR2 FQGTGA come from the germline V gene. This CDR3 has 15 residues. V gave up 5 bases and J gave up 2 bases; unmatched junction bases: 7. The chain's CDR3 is CASSLSGLDTDTQYF. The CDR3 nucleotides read TGTGCCAGCAGCCTCTCAGGACTAGACACAGATACGCAGTATTTT.

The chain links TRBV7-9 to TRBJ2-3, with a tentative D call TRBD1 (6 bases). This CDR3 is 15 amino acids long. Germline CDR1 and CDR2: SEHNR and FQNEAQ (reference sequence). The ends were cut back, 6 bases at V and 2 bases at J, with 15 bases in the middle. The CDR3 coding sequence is TGTGCCAGCAGTTCGACAGGACAACACACAGATACGCAGTATTTT. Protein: CASSSTGQHTDTQYF.

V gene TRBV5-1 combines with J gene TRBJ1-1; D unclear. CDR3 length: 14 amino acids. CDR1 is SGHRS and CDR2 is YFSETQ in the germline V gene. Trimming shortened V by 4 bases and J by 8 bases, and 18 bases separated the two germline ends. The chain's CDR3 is CASSPNWAGEEAFF. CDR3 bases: TGCGCCAGCAGCCCTAATTGGGCAGGTGAAGAAGCTTTCTTT.

CDR3 nucleotides: TGTGCCAGCAGCTTAGAAGGGACAGGGACCACCGGGGAGCTGTTTTTT. Its translation is CASSLEGTGTTGELFF. The chain uses TRBV11-2 and TRBJ2-2; TRBD1 agrees at 9 bases. In germline, CDR1 is SGHAT, CDR2 FQNNGV. Trimming took 0 bases from V and 4 from J; bases not matched to a gene: 3. This CDR3 contains 16 residues.

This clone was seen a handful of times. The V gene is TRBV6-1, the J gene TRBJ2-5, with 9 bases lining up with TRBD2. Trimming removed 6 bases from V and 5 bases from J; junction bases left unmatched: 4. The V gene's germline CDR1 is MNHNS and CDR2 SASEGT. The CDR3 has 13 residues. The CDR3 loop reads CASRGAGGETQYF. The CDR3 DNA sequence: TGTGCCAGCAGGGGGGCGGGGGGGGAGACCCAGTACTTC.

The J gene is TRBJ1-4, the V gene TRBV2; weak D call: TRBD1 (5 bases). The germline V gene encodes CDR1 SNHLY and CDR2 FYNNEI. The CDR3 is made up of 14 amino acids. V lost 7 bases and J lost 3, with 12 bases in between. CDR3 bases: TGTGCCAGCAAAGGGGCAGGCGCTAATGAAAAACTGTTTTTT. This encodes CASKGAGANEKLFF. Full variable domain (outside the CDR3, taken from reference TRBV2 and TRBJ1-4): EPEVTQTPSHQVTQMGQEVILRCVPISNHLYFYWYRQILGQKVEFLVSFYNNEISEKSEIFDDQFSVERPDGSNFTLKIRSTKLEDSAMYFCASKGAGANEKLFFGSGTQLSVL.

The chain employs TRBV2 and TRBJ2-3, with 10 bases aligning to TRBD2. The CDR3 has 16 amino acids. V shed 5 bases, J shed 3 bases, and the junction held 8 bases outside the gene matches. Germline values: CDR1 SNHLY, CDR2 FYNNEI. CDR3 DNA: TGTGCCAGCAGTCCCTCCCCTAGCGGGAGTACAGATACGCAGTATTTT. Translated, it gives CASSPSPSGSTDTQYF.

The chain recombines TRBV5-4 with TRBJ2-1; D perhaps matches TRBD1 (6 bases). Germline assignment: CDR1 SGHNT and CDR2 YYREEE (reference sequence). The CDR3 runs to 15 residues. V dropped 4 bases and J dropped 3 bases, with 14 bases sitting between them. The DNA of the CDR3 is TGTGCCAGCAGCCCCCAAACAGGGATCTACAATGAGCAGTTCTTC. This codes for CASSPQTGIYNEQFF.